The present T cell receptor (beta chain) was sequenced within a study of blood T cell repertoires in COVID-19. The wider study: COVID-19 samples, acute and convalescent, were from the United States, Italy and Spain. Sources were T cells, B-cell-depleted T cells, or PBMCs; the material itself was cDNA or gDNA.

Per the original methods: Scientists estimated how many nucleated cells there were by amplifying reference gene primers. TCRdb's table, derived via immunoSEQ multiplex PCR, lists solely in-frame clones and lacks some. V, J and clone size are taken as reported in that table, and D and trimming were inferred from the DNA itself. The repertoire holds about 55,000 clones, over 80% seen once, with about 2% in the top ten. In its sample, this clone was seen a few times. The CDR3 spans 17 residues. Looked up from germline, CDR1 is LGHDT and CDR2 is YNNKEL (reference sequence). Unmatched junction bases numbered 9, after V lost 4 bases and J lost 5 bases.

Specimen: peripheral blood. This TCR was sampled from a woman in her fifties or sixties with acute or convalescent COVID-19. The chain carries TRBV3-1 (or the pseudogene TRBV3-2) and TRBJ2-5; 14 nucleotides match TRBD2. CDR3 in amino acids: CASSLSLGLAGAETQYF. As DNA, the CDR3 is TGTGCCAGCAGCCTTAGCTTGGGACTAGCGGGAGCCGAGACCCAGTACTTC.